The clone carrying this T cell receptor (beta chain) was found many times. The antigen remains unidentified. These data belong to a study of HIV-infected patients and healthy controls. Study results and limitations: Untreated HIV+ repertoires had roughly threefold fewer distinct CDR3s and lower Shannon diversity than healthy controls.

The V and J ends lost 3 bases and 5 bases, in that order; junction bases with no gene match: 5. Germline CDR1 is SQVTM and CDR2 is ANQGSEA. The CDR3 runs to 13 residues. Alpha and beta constant-region primers primed reverse transcription of approximately 460 ng RNA. Using multiplexing indices, alpha and beta chain libraries were generated apart by chain-specific third strand synthesis. MiXCR, run by TCRdb on the 5' RACE reads, gives a single entry per CDR3 protein. This table has about 14,000 distinct CDR3 sequences, roughly 12% appearing once. Follow-up blood was drawn about 14 weeks, roughly three months, after antiretroviral therapy began. Whole blood was used without fractionation, so all unsorted peripheral T cells were included.

The sequenced sample was blood, obtained during antiretroviral therapy. This TCR came from an adult with HIV infection. The donor label of this sample is uncertain. The V gene is TRBV29-1, the J gene TRBJ2-5; TRBD1 matches 8 bases. CDR3 DNA sequence: TGCAGCGTTGAGCCGACAGGGGACGAGACCCAGTACTTC. This gives the protein CSVEPTGDETQYF.